This T cell receptor (beta chain) comes out of a study of blood T cell repertoires in COVID-19 (dated by TCRdb to 2019 to 2021). For context, the study as a whole: Collaborator samples came from the United States, Italy and Spain and covered acute and convalescent phases of COVID-19. The material from the prospective study consisted of cDNA or gDNA derived from T cells, B-cell-depleted T cells, or PBMCs. The dataset comprised deeply sampled blood TCRbeta repertoires from subjects exposed to, actively infected with, or recovered from COVID-19. The repertoires were released in a freely available public database meant as a resource for research on the immune response to SARS-CoV-2. Samples came from the ongoing ImmuneRACE study (first 160 participants) plus 1,254 subjects from 6 global collaborators. A de-identified subject ID, COVID-19 status, age in years and sex were almost always included in the sample metadata. Where HLA class I and class II types were available, the types were taken from metadata supplied by the sample provider, not from assay-based typing. The paper's findings and limits, for the study overall: The quantity of clinical and demographic metadata differed by source and by participant and was supplied without curation.

Whole blood was collected in K2EDTA tubes by collaborating institutions according to the institutions' own protocols. For TCRbeta analysis, collaborators shipped samples as frozen whole blood, isolated PBMCs, or DNA extracted from either of those sample types. The germline V gene (reference sequence) provides CDR1 LNHDA and CDR2 SQIVND. The germline V end is reduced by 7 bases and the J end by 4 bases; junction bases left unmatched: 5. The CDR3 starts with the cysteine, ends with the phenylalanine, and has 13 residues. Only the CDR3 DNA stays, 39 bases, in frame from base 1. Turning to this clone: Its antigen is still unknown. Base-call qualities are not available, and no considerably larger clone is one nucleotide away.

TCRbeta CDR3 regions were amplified from genomic DNA by means of the immunoSEQ Assay, a bias-controlled multiplex PCR. The source study handled its data this way. The number of nucleated cells in each sample was estimated by amplification of reference gene primers within the assay. To quantify the absolute abundance of each unique TCRbeta CDR3 rearrangement, sequence reads were collapsed and filtered. For each sample, productive Simpson clonality was calculated by taking the square root of Simpson's diversity index across productive rearrangements. TCRdb carries this immuneACCESS record with in-frame sequences only. Its versions omit some clonotypes, under half of them owing to an unresolved V gene in the studies checked, with the rest unexplained. V and J calls and clone size are copied from that table; D and trimming were computed from the DNA. Recorded for this sample are approximately 76,000 clones; about 73% of them occurred a single time. The leading ten clones occupy about a third of the sample.

The sample was peripheral blood. The sequence was collected from a woman in her 70s with acute or convalescent COVID-19. The rearranged chain carries TRBV19 and TRBJ1-2; 8 middle bases align to TRBD1. The bases read TGTGCCAGTAAACAGGGGGGCCTCTATGGCTACACCTTC. This yields the protein CASKQGGLYGYTF.